Below, 32 T cell receptor beta chains from the same sample are listed, as sequenced in a study of cytomegalovirus exposure and HLA in healthy donors. Assay: immunoSEQ multiplex PCR; the TCRdb copy retains only in-frame clones and omits some. The profile shows 150,000 to 200,000 clones, about 85% of them singletons. Sequencing was carried out using PBMCs. Source of these receptors: a man under 40 in good health and CMV-seropositive.

This clone was observed once. This chain links TRBV6-6 with TRBJ2-2; D remains ambiguous. Per germline, CDR1 MNHNY and CDR2 SVGAGI (reference sequence). CDR3 length: 13 residues. V was cut by 6 bases and J by 5 bases, with 10 bases left in between. CDR3 amino acids: CASSHAWTGELFF. The CDR3 DNA is TGTGCCAGCAGCCACGCGTGGACCGGGGAGCTGTTTTTT.

The rearrangement joins TRBV6-1 to TRBJ1-2; 9 nucleotides align to TRBD1. After removal of 4 bases from V and 2 bases from J, the junction contained 5 bases not matched to a gene. The CDR3 sequence is 15 residues long. Germline V gives CDR1 MNHNS, CDR2 SASEGT. CDR3 region: CASSAPGQGNYGYTF. The CDR3 DNA sequence: TGTGCCAGCAGTGCGCCGGGACAGGGCAACTATGGCTACACCTTC.

The J gene is TRBJ2-5, the V gene TRBV19; 11 nucleotides line up with TRBD2. The CDR3 extends over 15 amino acids. Looked up from germline, CDR1 is LNHDA and CDR2 is SQIVND (reference sequence). Unmatched junction bases numbered 6, after V lost 7 bases and J lost 2 bases. The CDR3, as DNA: TGTGCCAGTACGGTAGCGGGGGGGAAACAAGAGACCCAGTACTTC. Residues: CASTVAGGKQETQYF. Full variable domain (remainder filled in from reference TRBV19 and TRBJ2-5): DGGITQSPKYLFRKEGQNVTLSCEQNLNHDAMYWYRQDPGQGLRLIYYSQIVNDFQKGDIAEGYSVSREKKESFPLTVTSAQKNPTAFYLCASTVAGGKQETQYFGPGTRLLVL.

This clone was counted a single time. V usage is TRBV7-9 and J usage is TRBJ1-2; no definite D call. CDR1 is SEHNR and CDR2 is FQNEAQ in the germline V gene (reference sequence). V shed 3 bases and J shed 9 bases, with 20 bases lying between them. The CDR3 runs 15 residues. The CDR3 region has the DNA TGTGCCAGCAGCTTCGGGAGCGGGTCCTCGATGCGCTACACCTTC. Amino acids: CASSFGSGSSMRYTF.

There are a few counts of this clone. The V and J genes are TRBV4-3 and TRBJ2-2; D gene unclear. V lost 1 base to trimming and J lost 2 bases, with 8 bases between them. The CDR3 is 15 amino acids. Germline V gene data show CDR1 as LGHNA and CDR2 as YSLEER. This chain's CDR3 is CASSQGSFNTGELFF. CDR3 sequence (DNA): TGCGCCAGCAGCCAAGGAAGCTTCAACACCGGGGAGCTGTTTTTT.

This clone has a handful of counts. V gene TRBV27 combines with J gene TRBJ2-7, with TRBD1 matching 9 bases. CDR1 is MNHEY, CDR2 SMNVEV, per germline (reference sequence). V trimming: 6 bases; J trimming: 0 bases; junction bases outside the gene matches: 6. The CDR3 is 15 residues long. CDR3 nucleotides: TGTGCCAGCAGCAATCCGGGACAGGGCTCCTACGAGCAGTACTTC. Translated: CASSNPGQGSYEQYF.

This chain connects TRBV7-2 to TRBJ2-3, with 9 positions matching TRBD1. The V gene end was trimmed by 7 bases and the J gene end by 4 bases; junction bases not matched to a gene: 12. Germline-derived CDR1 and CDR2 are SGHTA and FQGNSA. This CDR3 is built from 16 residues. CDR3: CASTLTGGNFADTQYF. The DNA for the CDR3 is TGTGCCAGCACCCTAACAGGGGGCAATTTCGCAGATACGCAGTATTTT.

This clone turned up a few times. J is TRBJ2-2 and V is TRBV4-1; 7 bases fit TRBD2. Germline loops: CDR1 MGHRA, CDR2 YSYEKL. J gave up 0 bases and V 4 bases, and 8 bases lay outside the gene matches. CDR3 size: 17 residues. CDR3 residues: CASSPPERGANTGELFF. The DNA for the CDR3 is TGCGCCAGCAGCCCACCGGAGCGGGGTGCGAACACCGGGGAGCTGTTTTTT.

The rearrangement uses TRBV15 and TRBJ2-7; 9 nucleotides agree with TRBD2. The V and J ends lost 0 bases and 8 bases, in that order; junction bases with no gene match: 8. Germline lookup yields CDR1 LNHNV and CDR2 YYDKDF (reference sequence). This CDR3 region has 15 residues. This CDR3 reads CATSREGASGVKQYF. The CDR3 coding sequence is TGTGCCACCAGCAGAGAGGGGGCTAGCGGGGTTAAGCAGTACTTC.

The chain links TRBV18 to TRBJ2-2; D is undetermined. CDR1 and CDR2 (germline): KGHSH, LQKENI. The CDR3 totals 15 residues. Trimming removed 6 bases from V and 2 bases from J, with 13 bases in between. DNA for the CDR3: TGTGCCAGCTCCCCCTGGGCCTATAACACCGGGGAGCTGTTTTTT. It encodes CASSPWAYNTGELFF.

This chain links TRBV11-3 with TRBJ2-1; a weak D match, TRBD1 (6 bases). The CDR3 covers 14 residues. V lost 1 base and J 4 bases, leaving 8 bases between the germline ends. Germline-derived CDR1 and CDR2 are SGHNT and YENEEA. The CDR3 DNA sequence: TGTGCCAGCAGCTTAGGGACAGAATACAATGAGCAGTTCTTC. Encoded protein: CASSLGTEYNEQFF.

J is TRBJ2-3 and V is TRBV5-1; the D is unclear. The V end was cut by 1 base, the J end by 0 bases, with 3 bases between. CDR1 SGHRS and CDR2 YFSETQ come from the germline V gene. The CDR3 totals 13 residues. The CDR3 bases are TGCGCCAGCAGCTTGCCTAGCACAGATACGCAGTATTTT. Protein: CASSLPSTDTQYF.

The chain combines TRBV4-3 with TRBJ2-7, with 13 bases aligning to TRBD2. Germline loops: CDR1 LGHNA, CDR2 YSLEER. CDR3 size: 18 residues. The V gene end was trimmed by 0 bases and the J gene end by 1 base; junction bases not matched to a gene: 6. The CDR3 DNA sequence: TGCGCCAGCAGCCAAGATCGGACTAGCGGGGGCCTTTCCTACGAGCAGTACTTC. Its protein product is CASSQDRTSGGLSYEQYF.

This clone appeared once. This chain uses TRBV4-3 with TRBJ1-5; 7 bases map to TRBD1. CDR3 length: 14 amino acids. Germline assignment: CDR1 LGHNA and CDR2 YSLEER. Unmatched junction bases numbered 8, after V lost 4 bases and J lost 8 bases. The CDR3 is CASSPSMTGKPQHF. The CDR3, as DNA: TGCGCCAGCAGCCCCAGTATGACAGGGAAGCCCCAGCATTTT.

The chain has TRBV6-5 and TRBJ2-5; TRBD2 matches at 7 bases. V lost 2 bases to trimming and J lost 12 bases; unmatched junction nucleotides: 12. CDR3 length equals 14 residues. Per the germline V gene, CDR1 is MNHEY and CDR2 is SVGAGI. Written as DNA, the CDR3 is TGTGCCAGCAGTTACGGACCGACAGCGGGATGGGAGTACTTC. Its protein is CASSYGPTAGWEYF.

This clone was picked up a small number of times. The chain joins TRBV6-5 to TRBJ2-5; D not certain. There are 15 residues in the CDR3. Trimming pared 2 bases from V and 4 bases from J, leaving 14 bases between. Germline V CDR1 and CDR2: MNHEY, SVGAGI. CDR3 DNA: TGTGCCAGCAGTTACAGTCCCCGACCAGGAGAGACCCAGTACTTC. Its translation: CASSYSPRPGETQYF.

The V gene is TRBV5-1, the J gene TRBJ1-6; tentatively, D is TRBD1 (5 bases). Germline V gene data show CDR1 as SGHRS and CDR2 as YFSETQ. The V end was cut by 4 bases, the J end by 7 bases, with 18 bases between. The CDR3 is 16 amino acids. This CDR3 is CASSRAEGVENSPLHF. The DNA for the CDR3 is TGCGCCAGCAGCCGGGCCGAAGGGGTGGAAAATTCACCCCTCCACTTT.

The J gene is TRBJ1-4, the V gene TRBV4-1; D not resolved. The V gene's germline CDR1 is MGHRA and CDR2 YSYEKL. Trimming shortened V by 0 bases and J by 7 bases, and 12 bases separated the two germline ends. The CDR3 totals 15 residues. CDR3 protein: CASSQEASTGEKLFF. The CDR3 nucleotides are TGCGCCAGCAGCCAAGAAGCATCAACGGGTGAAAAACTGTTTTTT.

The V call is TRBV29-1, the J call TRBJ2-7, with 12 nucleotides matching TRBD1. Germline CDR1 is SQVTM and CDR2 is ANQGSEA. V was pared by 7 bases and J by 5 bases, with 9 bases of the junction left unmatched. The CDR3 runs to 14 residues. The CDR3 protein is CSGMGGQGANEQYF. In nucleotides, the CDR3 is TGCAGCGGAATGGGGGGACAGGGGGCGAACGAGCAGTACTTC.

This clone occurred a few times. Written as DNA, the CDR3 is TGTGCCAGCAGCTTAGCAGGGGTCACCGGGGAGCTGTTTTTT. Its translation: CASSLAGVTGELFF. This chain joins TRBV7-9 and TRBJ2-2, with a possible D match to TRBD1 (5 bases). V lost 0 bases to trimming and J lost 4 bases, with 6 bases between them. The CDR3 loop spans 14 amino acids. Germline lookup yields CDR1 SEHNR and CDR2 FQNEAQ (reference sequence).

This rearrangement joins TRBV14 to TRBJ1-1; 11 nucleotides match TRBD1. There are 16 residues in the CDR3. The germline CDR1 and CDR2 sequences are SGHDN and FVKESK. Trimming at V came to 0 bases and at J to 4 bases, leaving 4 bases not matched to a gene. CDR3 protein: CASSQEGQGAGTEAFF. The CDR3 DNA reads as TGTGCCAGCAGCCAAGAAGGACAGGGGGCCGGCACTGAAGCTTTCTTT.

J is TRBJ2-5 and V is TRBV4-2; 10 bases agree with TRBD2. Germline lookup yields CDR1 LGHNA and CDR2 YNFKEQ. After removal of 0 bases from V and 1 base from J, the junction contained 8 bases not matched to a gene. This CDR3 region has 18 residues. The CDR3 sequence is CASSQEASGGPAQETQYF. For the CDR3, the DNA is TGTGCCAGCAGCCAAGAAGCTAGCGGGGGCCCGGCCCAAGAGACCCAGTACTTC.

This rearrangement joins TRBV5-1 to TRBJ1-2, with 9 bases matching TRBD1. This CDR3 region has 13 residues. V was pared by 8 bases and J by 3 bases, with 5 bases of the junction left unmatched. The germline gives CDR1 SGHRS, CDR2 YFSETQ. The CDR3 loop reads CARQGARDYGYTF. The CDR3 DNA sequence: TGCGCCAGACAGGGGGCGCGGGACTATGGCTACACCTTC.

Points on this clone: This sample also contains other DNA sequences that code for the same CDR3. The V call is TRBV9, the J call TRBJ1-1; no clear D. The germline V and J ends were trimmed by 0 bases and 1 base, with 7 bases remaining between them. Germline V gives CDR1 SGDLS, CDR2 YYNGEE. The CDR3 contains 14 residues. The CDR3 loop is CASSVGSGNTEAFF. In nucleotides, the CDR3 is TGTGCCAGCAGCGTAGGTTCCGGGAACACTGAAGCTTTCTTT.

The V call is TRBV29-1, the J call TRBJ1-2; the D is unclear. The length of the CDR3 is 13 residues. Trimming left V 2 bases short and J 4 bases short, with 11 bases between. CDR1 SQVTM and CDR2 ANQGSEA come from the germline V gene. The CDR3 nucleotides are TGCAGCGTTGAAAGGGAGTCTCCCTATGGCTACACCTTC. It specifies CSVERESPYGYTF.

The gene calls are TRBV19 and TRBJ1-3; D remains unclear. The V end lost 0 bases, the J end lost 0 bases, and 6 bases lay between the germline ends. There are 15 residues in the CDR3. The germline gives CDR1 LNHDA, CDR2 SQIVND (reference sequence). CDR3 residues: CASSIDRYSGNTIYF. The CDR3 DNA follows: TGTGCCAGTAGTATAGATCGTTACTCTGGAAACACCATATATTTT.

The table lists this clone with a few counts. The rearrangement joins TRBV18 to TRBJ1-5; D is uncertain. V dropped 0 bases and J dropped 7 bases, with 7 bases sitting between them. There are 13 residues in the CDR3. CDR1 is KGHSH, CDR2 LQKENI, per germline. This CDR3 reads CASSPPPGQPQHF. The CDR3 coding sequence is TGTGCCAGCTCACCACCCCCCGGGCAGCCCCAGCATTTT.

The V and J genes are TRBV2 and TRBJ2-4; TRBD1 agrees at 7 bases. The CDR3 runs to 16 residues. Per germline, CDR1 SNHLY and CDR2 FYNNEI. Trimming took 8 bases from V and 0 from J; bases not matched to a gene: 10. DNA of the CDR3: TGTGCCAGCGTTGCATGGCAGGGGGTAGCCAAAAACATTCAGTACTTC. As protein: CASVAWQGVAKNIQYF.

This clone was recorded a few times. The DNA for the CDR3 is TGTGCCAGCAGTGTCCAGACAGGGGGAGGCACTGAAGCTTTCTTT. Its translation: CASSVQTGGGTEAFF. V is TRBV6-1 and J is TRBJ1-1; TRBD1 matches 9 bases. Germline trimming cut 4 bases from V and 4 bases from J; bases unmatched to any gene: 7. CDR3 length equals 15 residues. Germline V CDR1 and CDR2: MNHNS, SASEGT.

The chain recombines TRBV2 with TRBJ1-3; 9 positions match TRBD1. V shed 5 bases and J 4 bases; nucleotides not matched to a gene: 6. This CDR3 region has 15 residues. Germline lookup yields CDR1 SNHLY and CDR2 FYNNEI. CDR3 sequence reads: CASSPWTGDGNTIYF. CDR3 DNA sequence: TGTGCCAGCAGTCCATGGACAGGGGACGGAAACACCATATATTTT.

The chain combines TRBV11-2 with TRBJ2-7; TRBD1 matches 8 bases. The junction had 2 bases not matched to a gene; V was cut back by 8 bases and J by 2 bases. This CDR3 has 12 residues. Germline CDR1 reads SGHAT; CDR2 reads FQNNGV. The CDR3 DNA reads as TGTGCCAGCGACAGGGGCGCCTACGAGCAGTACTTC. It is translated as CASDRGAYEQYF.

The chain carries TRBV5-1 and TRBJ2-5; TRBD1 is a possible D gene (6 bases). The CDR3 extends over 16 amino acids. The V and J ends lost 4 bases and 4 bases respectively, with 20 bases between them. The germline V gene has CDR1 SGHRS and CDR2 YFSETQ. The CDR3 protein is CASSTGTPSYLETQYF. The CDR3 bases are TGCGCCAGCAGCACCGGGACACCTTCTTACCTAGAGACCCAGTACTTC.